The present T cell receptor beta chain was sequenced within a study of OX40 agonist ivuxolimab in advanced cancers. About the study: A history of anti-PD-1, anti-PD-L1 or anti-CTLA-4 therapy was acceptable, and roughly 40% had some. Three patients responded partially, comprising one with hepatocellular carcinoma and two with cutaneous melanoma.

This CDR3 is 14 amino acids long. V was pared by 0 bases and J by 7 bases, with 3 bases of the junction left unmatched. CDR1 and CDR2 from the germline V gene are SGHNT and YYREEE (reference sequence). Data came from immunoSEQ multiplex PCR; TCRdb stores just in-frame clones and leaves some out. There are approximately 84,000 clones in the sample; about 88% occur only once, and 0.85% to 1% lies in the top ten. The TCR comes from an adult with an advanced solid tumor such as melanoma, head and neck, liver or kidney cancer. Sequenced here: CD4+ or CD8+ T cells sorted from blood, sampled in a trial of the OX40 agonist ivuxolimab. The chain recombines TRBV5-4 with TRBJ1-2, with TRBD1 matching over 10 bases. CDR3 nucleotide sequence: TGTGCCAGCAGCTTGGGACAGGGGGCCTTTGGCTACACCTTC. This sequence encodes CASSLGQGAFGYTF.